The sequence of this TCR beta chain was determined in a study of post-analysis software for immune sequencing data. Findings and limits, study-wide: When compared against controls, multiple sclerosis patients showed significantly lower normalized Chao1 diversity. Patients carried a handful of TRBV segments more frequently than controls did, and TRBV5-6, TRBV5-1 and TRBV20-1 were among them.

Unique molecular identifiers featured in each of the TCR beta cDNA libraries. One entry per CDR3 protein, called by TCRdb with MiXCR from the PCR reads. The data show hundreds of thousands of distinct CDR3 sequences, less than 35% seen once. In regard to this clonotype: The antigen is unknown.

Trimming left V 4 bases short and J 6 bases short, with 9 bases between. The CDR3 covers 12 residues. The genes are TRBV12-3 or TRBV12-4 and TRBJ1-1, with D possibly being TRBD1 (6 bases). The sample comprised blood. This TCR was recovered from a girl aged 10 to 17 with multiple sclerosis. CDR3 bases: TGTGCCAGCAGTTGGGGGGGCTCTGAAGCTTTCTTT. It is translated as CASSWGGSEAFF.